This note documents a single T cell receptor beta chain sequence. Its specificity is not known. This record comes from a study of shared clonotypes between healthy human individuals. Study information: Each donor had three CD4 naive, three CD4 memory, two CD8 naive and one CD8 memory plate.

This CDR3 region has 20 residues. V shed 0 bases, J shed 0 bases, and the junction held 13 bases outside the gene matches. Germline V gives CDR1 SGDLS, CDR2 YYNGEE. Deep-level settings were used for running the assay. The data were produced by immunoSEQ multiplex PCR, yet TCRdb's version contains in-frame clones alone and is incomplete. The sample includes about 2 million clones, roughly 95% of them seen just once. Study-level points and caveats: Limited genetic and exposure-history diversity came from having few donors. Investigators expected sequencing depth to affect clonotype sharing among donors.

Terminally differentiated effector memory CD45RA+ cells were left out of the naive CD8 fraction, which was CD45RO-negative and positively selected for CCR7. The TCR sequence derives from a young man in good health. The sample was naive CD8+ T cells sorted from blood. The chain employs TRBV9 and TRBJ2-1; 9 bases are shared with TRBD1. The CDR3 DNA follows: TGTGCCAGCAGCGTAGATGGACAGGGGCACGAATTAAGCTCCTACAATGAGCAGTTCTTC. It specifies CASSVDGQGHELSSYNEQFF.